Below, one T cell receptor (beta chain) is given with its context. V lost 4 bases to trimming and J lost 7 bases; unmatched junction nucleotides: 8. The CDR3 runs 15 residues. CDR1 MDHEN and CDR2 SYDVKM come from the germline V gene. This entry is derived from a study of cytomegalovirus exposure and HLA in healthy donors. PCR amplification relied on 60 Vbeta primers (plus 13 Jbeta primers). Data came from immunoSEQ multiplex PCR; TCRdb stores just in-frame clones and leaves some out. In the table there are about 120,000 clones, approximately 82% of which are singletons. Donors counted as nominally healthy when sampled, yet unrecorded immune exposures were likely.

The chain has TRBV28 and TRBJ1-5, with TRBD1 matching over 9 bases. The sequencing sample was made of PBMCs. The sequence derives from a man younger than 45 in good health and CMV-seropositive. The CDR3 loop is CASSSLTGGLQPQHF. CDR3 in DNA: TGTGCCAGCAGTTCCTTGACAGGGGGGTTGCAGCCCCAGCATTTT.